The rows below give T cell receptor beta chains drawn from one sample of a study of T cells after yellow fever vaccination. TCRdb itself ran the 5' RACE reads through MiXCR, one entry per CDR3 protein. The data show hundreds of thousands of distinct CDR3 sequences, around a sixth seen once. The sequenced sample was PBMCs, obtained before the yellow fever booster vaccination. The receptors originated from a man younger than 30 who received the YFV17D yellow fever vaccine. Both conserved end residues are part of each CDR3. D genes are given only for firm matches. Clone sizes are given selectively: once, few, many, or a class where the clone is expanded.

cdr3_length,clone_size,v_call,d_call,j_call,cdr3_nt,cdr3_aa
14,few,TRBV4-1,TRBD2,TRBJ2-7,TGCGCCAGCAGCCAAGCGATCGGGGGGAACGAGCAGTACTTC,CASSQAIGGNEQYF
15,few,TRBV4-3,-,TRBJ2-5,TGCGCCAGCAGCCGGAAAACAGGGTCACAAGAGACCCAGTACTTC,CASSRKTGSQETQYF
14,few,TRBV25-1,-,TRBJ2-2,TGTGCCAGCAGTGAACAGGAGACCGCCGGGGAGCTGTTTTTT,CASSEQETAGELFF
16,few,TRBV6-6,-,TRBJ1-3,TGTGCCAGCAGTTACGATGGTGGGACTTATGGAAACACCATATATTTT,CASSYDGGTYGNTIYF
13,few,TRBV5-6,-,TRBJ1-1,TGTGCCAGCGCGTTCGCGGGGAACACTGAAGCTTTCTTT,CASAFAGNTEAFF
15,many,TRBV5-1,-,TRBJ2-1,TGCGCCAGCAGCTCAAGACCCGACCTTAACAATGAGCAGTTCTTC,CASSSRPDLNNEQFF
13,many,TRBV20-1,-,TRBJ2-3,TGCAGTGCTAGAAGGGATATGCCCATCACGCAGTATTTT,CSARRDMPITQYF
13,-,TRBV4-2,TRBD2,TRBJ2-3,TGTGCCAGCAGGCCTAGCGGGCCTGATACGCAGTATTTT,CASRPSGPDTQYF
13,-,TRBV15,-,TRBJ1-5,TGTGCCACCTCGGGCACCAGCAATCAGCCCCAGCATTTT,CATSGTSNQPQHF
12,-,TRBV4-3,-,TRBJ1-1,TGCGCCAGCAGCCAAGCGGGGGCAAAAGCTTTCTTT,CASSQAGAKAFF
14,-,TRBV9,-,TRBJ2-5,TGTGCCAGCAGCGTAAGGGGCCAGGAAGAGACCCAGTACTTC,CASSVRGQEETQYF
17,-,TRBV7-6,TRBD2,TRBJ2-5,TGTGCCAGCAGCTCGCGGACTAGCGGGGCCGGTCAAGAGACCCAGTACTTC,CASSSRTSGAGQETQYF
14,few,TRBV20-1,TRBD1,TRBJ2-3,TGCAGTGCTGTGACAGGGAGTAGCACAGATACGCAGTATTTT,CSAVTGSSTDTQYF
12,few,TRBV20-1,-,TRBJ2-5,TGCAGTGCTTCCCCCACGTCTGAGACCCAGTACTTC,CSASPTSETQYF
13,-,TRBV5-6,-,TRBJ2-7,TGTGCCAGCAGGTTCTGGAGCTCCTACGAGCAGTACTTC,CASRFWSSYEQYF
14,-,TRBV10-2,-,TRBJ2-3,TGCGCCAGCAGGTCAACAGGACGCCCCGATACGCAGTATTTT,CASRSTGRPDTQYF
13,few,TRBV15,TRBD1,TRBJ2-4,TGTGCCACCGAACAGGGGTCGGGAAACATTCAGTACTTC,CATEQGSGNIQYF
16,-,TRBV7-2,TRBD1,TRBJ1-5,TGTGCCAGCAGCTTGACAGGGGGCGGAGTTCATCAGCCCCAGCATTTT,CASSLTGGGVHQPQHF
19,-,TRBV21-1,-,TRBJ1-2,TGTGCCAGCAGCGTATCGATCCCAACCGGGGACGGACCTGTGGGTGGCTACACCTTC,CASSVSIPTGDGPVGGYTF
12,-,TRBV6-5,-,TRBJ2-1,TGTGCCAGCAGTTACGGGCAGAATGAGCAGTTCTTC,CASSYGQNEQFF
15,few,TRBV6-5,-,TRBJ1-2,TGTGCCAGCAGTTACTCGGGGGCCGGGTTCTATGGCTACACCTTC,CASSYSGAGFYGYTF
14,few,TRBV28,-,TRBJ1-5,TGTGCCAGCAGTTTATTCGGGGCGGGACAGCCCCAGCATTTT,CASSLFGAGQPQHF
13,-,TRBV5-1,-,TRBJ2-1,TGCGCCAGCAGCTTGGCGGCGGGCAATGAGCAGTTCTTC,CASSLAAGNEQFF
15,-,TRBV5-4,TRBD2,TRBJ2-5,TGTGCCAGCAGCCCGACTAGCGGGGGTAGGGAGACCCAGTACTTC,CASSPTSGGRETQYF
17,-,TRBV4-3,-,TRBJ1-4,TGCGCCAGCAGCCAAGATGGGACATTTGCAACTAATGAAAAACTGTTTTTT,CASSQDGTFATNEKLFF
15,-,TRBV7-9,-,TRBJ2-3,TGTGCCAGCAGCTTAACAGGCCCCGGGGCAGATACGCAGTATTTT,CASSLTGPGADTQYF
16,-,TRBV9,TRBD2,TRBJ2-5,TGTGCCAGCAGCGCTACTAGCGGGGGGGCCCGGGAGACCCAGTACTTC,CASSATSGGARETQYF
11,-,TRBV5-1,-,TRBJ2-7,TGCGCCAGCAGCTGGATGTACGAGCAGTACTTC,CASSWMYEQYF
16,-,TRBV18,-,TRBJ1-2,TGTGCCAGCTCGCAGAACCGGGACCCGGGCGGCTATGGCTACACCTTC,CASSQNRDPGGYGYTF
13,-,TRBV20-1,-,TRBJ1-2,TGCAGTGCCCTAGTGGGGGGTGGCTATGGCTACACCTTC,CSALVGGGYGYTF
17,-,TRBV23-1,-,TRBJ2-5,TGCGCCAGCAGTCCAACCTCCGACAGGCATCACCAAGAGACCCAGTACTTC,CASSPTSDRHHQETQYF
14,-,TRBV28,-,TRBJ1-2,TGTGCCAGCAGTTTAAGGCAACACCTCTATGGCTACACCTTC,CASSLRQHLYGYTF
15,few,TRBV14,TRBD1,TRBJ1-1,TGTGCCAGCAGCGACTACAGGGGCGCGAACACTGAAGCTTTCTTT,CASSDYRGANTEAFF
15,-,TRBV12-3/TRBV12-4,TRBD1,TRBJ2-1,TGTGCCAGCAGTTTGCCGGGACAGGGGAGGAATGAGCAGTTCTTC,CASSLPGQGRNEQFF
12,few,TRBV10-2,-,TRBJ1-5,TGCGCCAGCGGGGACTGGAATCAGCCCCAGCATTTT,CASGDWNQPQHF
15,-,TRBV5-6,-,TRBJ2-3,TGTGCCAGCAGCTTGTCGGCGGGGCAAACAGATACGCAGTATTTT,CASSLSAGQTDTQYF
15,-,TRBV21-1,-,TRBJ2-6,TGTGCCAGCAGCCCCAGGGCCCATGGGGCCAACGTCCTGACTTTC,CASSPRAHGANVLTF
13,-,TRBV2,TRBD2,TRBJ2-1,TGTACCAGCAGTATAGCGGGGTTCGCTGAGCAGTTCTTC,CTSSIAGFAEQFF
16,few,TRBV12-3/TRBV12-4,-,TRBJ1-1,TGTGCCAGCAGTTCCCCCCAATTGAGGCGTTTTCGTCAAGCTTTCTTT,CASSSPQLRRFRQAFF
12,few,TRBV25-1,-,TRBJ2-7,TGTGCCAGCAGTGGCATTCCAAACGAGCAGTACTTC,CASSGIPNEQYF
18,-,TRBV2,TRBD2,TRBJ2-1,TGTGCCAGCAGTTCTGCGGGGGGGGCCACACCCAGGAACAATGAGCAGTTCTTC,CASSSAGGATPRNNEQFF
14,many,TRBV7-2,TRBD2,TRBJ2-5,TGTGCCAGCAGCTTAGGACTAGCGAGGGAGACCCAGTACTTC,CASSLGLARETQYF
14,few,TRBV29-1,-,TRBJ1-2,TGCAGCGTTTTCGGGGGCGCCGGAGACTATGGCTACACCTTC,CSVFGGAGDYGYTF
11,many,TRBV5-6,-,TRBJ1-1,TGTGCCAGCAGGAGGGACACTGAAGCTTTCTTT,CASRRDTEAFF
15,-,TRBV5-1,-,TRBJ2-1,TGCGCCAGCACCGCCTTGGGCGGATCGTACAATGAGCAGTTCTTC,CASTALGGSYNEQFF
12,many,TRBV29-1,-,TRBJ2-1,TGCAGCGTTGAAGATAAGACAAATGAGCAGTTCTTC,CSVEDKTNEQFF
14,once,TRBV11-3,-,TRBJ2-1,TGTGCCAGCAGCTTGGCGGGGGCGAGGAATGAGCAGTTCTTC,CASSLAGARNEQFF
14,many,TRBV20-1,TRBD1,TRBJ1-5,TGCAGTGCTAGCCGCACGACAGGGAGTGGGCCCCAGCATTTT,CSASRTTGSGPQHF